The clone carrying this TCR beta chain was seen at least ten times. Its cognate antigen is unknown. From 15-18 subjects, every sequencing run obtained over 190 million TCR-beta sequences. MiXCR, applied by TCRdb to the 5' RACE reads, yields one record per CDR3 protein. Of about 79,000 distinct CDR3 sequences listed, 12% to 15% were seen once; the top ten hold nearly 7%. The CDR3 is 15 residues long. Germline V lookup: CDR1 SGHNT, CDR2 YENEEA. V lost 3 bases, J lost 1 base, and 10 bases lay in between. This sample is part of a study of neurological immune-mediated disorders. The study, taken as a whole, reports: HTLV-1-associated myelopathy had the most TCR clonal expansion, whereas multiple sclerosis had the least (lower than in healthy controls).

The origin of this receptor is a woman aged 45 to 65 in good health. The chain links TRBV11-3 to TRBJ2-1; D unclear. Material for sequencing was PBMCs. The CDR3 region is CASSLVTSSYNEQFF. The CDR3 region has the DNA TGTGCCAGCAGCTTGGTAACGAGTTCCTACAATGAGCAGTTCTTC. Using reference TRBV11-3 and TRBJ2-1 for the parts outside the CDR3, the full variable domain is EAGVVQSPRYKIIEKKQPVAFWCNPISGHNTLYWYLQNLGQGPELLIRYENEEAVDDSQLPKDRFSAERLKGVDSTLKIQPAELGDSAVYLCASSLVTSSYNEQFFGPGTRLTVL.